Listed below are T cell receptor beta chains from one sample, sequenced in a study of T cells in Graves' hyperthyroidism and ophthalmopathy. TCRdb re-analysed the multiplex PCR reads in MiXCR, keeping a single row per CDR3 protein. This sample carries over 700,000 distinct CDR3 sequences, about 35% of them seen once, and the ten largest clones take about a third. Sequenced material: blood. Receptor source: a woman between 40 and 55 years old with Graves' hyperthyroidism. The CDR3 runs from the conserved cysteine through the conserved F or W.

v_call cdr3_aa
TRBV19 CASSTGTVANQPQHF
TRBV9 CASSAHGFLNTEAFF
TRBV29-1 CSVAVWSEAFF
TRBV4-3 CASSQWGAGGNTIYF
TRBV20-1 CSAPARGRGYTF
TRBV6-1 CASSEAGPGETQYF
TRBV11-2 CASSVVSYRAGQETQYF
TRBV19 CASSIGPNSPLHF
TRBV6-5 CASSYGTGNQPQHF
TRBV24-1 CATSDSDRGNEQFF
TRBV4-3 CASSLDSARNTIYF
TRBV20-1 CSARRVAGGTGELFF
TRBV6-5 CASSDAGVRGYTF
TRBV10-3 CAISEWDSTDTQYF
TRBV25-1 CASSASGRANRGETQYF
TRBV7-2 CASSHPSRLGVYGYTF
TRBV19 CASSKGDGRSGNTIYF
TRBV7-2 CASSRGDQPQHF
TRBV11-2 CASSLRDRSYGYTF
TRBV2 CASSEARIRGAFF
TRBV7-9 CASSQDLRAERNGYTF
TRBV7-2 CASSSDYLQETQYF
TRBV28 CASGGGSLREKLFF
TRBV12-3/TRBV12-4 CASSGNNYGYTF
TRBV7-9 CASSHRESGTYEQYF
TRBV2 CASSEQAFNQPQHF
TRBV2 CASRPGTGAHYGYTF
TRBV6-6 CASSSRDRGGNQPQHF